This TCR beta chain was found in a study of siplizumab effects on memory and regulatory T cells. The study's findings and limits: Unstimulated subsets accounted for the mapping of only a minor share of the clones that were alloreactive. The alloresponse seemed to draw substantially on naive T cells, which appeared more diverse than memory cells.

TCRdb's copy holds only in-frame clones and misses some; the assay was immunoSEQ multiplex PCR. This table has roughly 60,000 clones, 85% to 95% appearing once. The germline V gene has CDR1 SGDLS and CDR2 YYNGEE. With 2 bases removed from V and 0 bases from J, the gap between germline ends came to 11 bases. The CDR3 consists of 15 residues. Notes on this clone: Its antigen is still unknown.

Input material: CD8+ T cells sorted from blood. This TCR came from a human donor in good health. The chain recombines TRBV9 with TRBJ2-5; tentatively, D is TRBD1 (6 bases). The CDR3 loop is CASSVGHRDQETQYF. The CDR3 DNA reads TGTGCCAGCAGCGTGGGTCACAGGGACCAAGAGACCCAGTACTTC.